This T cell receptor (beta chain) originates from a study of cytomegalovirus exposure and HLA in healthy donors. On the study more broadly: Earlier work reported 90 million to 120 million unique TCR beta sequences from about 180 million T cells. Some 90 million unique TCRs from HLA-typed donors were held in an early data release.

Primers for the PCR totalled 60 Vbeta and 13 Jbeta. Clones were sequenced by immunoSEQ multiplex PCR, and TCRdb holds only the in-frame ones, with some missing. In the table there are over 150,000 clones, around three quarters of which are singletons. Deletions cut 6 bases from V and 2 bases from J, with 10 bases between. This CDR3 comprises 13 residues. Germline CDR1 is WNHNN and CDR2 is SYGVQD (reference sequence). Study results and caveats: TCR beta sequences reportedly predicted most subjects' HLA-A and HLA-B alleles accurately.

About this clone: Its antigen is unidentified.

This chain links TRBV10-1 with TRBJ1-2; weak D call: TRBD1 (6 bases). The clonotype was recovered from a man aged 35 to 55 in good health and CMV-seronegative. Sequenced: PBMCs. In DNA, the CDR3 is TGCGCCAGCAGCATTCAGGGGAACTATGGCTACACCTTC. Translation gives CASSIQGNYGYTF.